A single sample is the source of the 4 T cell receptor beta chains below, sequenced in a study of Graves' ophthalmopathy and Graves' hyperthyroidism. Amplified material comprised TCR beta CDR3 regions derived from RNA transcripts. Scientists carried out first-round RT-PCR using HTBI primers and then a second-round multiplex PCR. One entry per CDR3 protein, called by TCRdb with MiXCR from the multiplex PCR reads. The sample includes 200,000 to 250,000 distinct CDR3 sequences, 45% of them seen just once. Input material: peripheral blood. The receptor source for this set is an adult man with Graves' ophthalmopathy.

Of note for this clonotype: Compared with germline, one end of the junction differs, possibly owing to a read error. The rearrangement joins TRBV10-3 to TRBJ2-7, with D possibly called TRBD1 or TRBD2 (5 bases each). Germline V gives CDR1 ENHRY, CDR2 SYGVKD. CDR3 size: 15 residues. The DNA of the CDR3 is TGTGCCATCAGTGAACCCGGGACGGCGAACTACGGGCAGTACTTC. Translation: CAISEPGTANYGQYF.

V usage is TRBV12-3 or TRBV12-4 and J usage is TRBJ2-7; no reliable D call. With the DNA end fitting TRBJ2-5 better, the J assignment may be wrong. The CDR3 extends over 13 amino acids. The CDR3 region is CASSLLSEETQYF. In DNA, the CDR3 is TGTGCCAGCAGTTTGTTGTCAGAAGAGACCCAGTACTTC.

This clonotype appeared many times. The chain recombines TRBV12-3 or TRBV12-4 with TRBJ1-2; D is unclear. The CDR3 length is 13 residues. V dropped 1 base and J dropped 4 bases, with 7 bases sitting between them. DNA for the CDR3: TGTGCCAGCAGTTTAGATGGGTCCTATGGCTACACCTTC. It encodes CASSLDGSYGYTF.

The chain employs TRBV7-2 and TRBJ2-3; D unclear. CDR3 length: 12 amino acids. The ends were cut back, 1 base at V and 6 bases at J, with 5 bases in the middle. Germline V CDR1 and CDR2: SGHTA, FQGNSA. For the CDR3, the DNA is TGTGCCAGCAGCTTAGTGCCCGATACGCAGTATTTT. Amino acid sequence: CASSLVPDTQYF.